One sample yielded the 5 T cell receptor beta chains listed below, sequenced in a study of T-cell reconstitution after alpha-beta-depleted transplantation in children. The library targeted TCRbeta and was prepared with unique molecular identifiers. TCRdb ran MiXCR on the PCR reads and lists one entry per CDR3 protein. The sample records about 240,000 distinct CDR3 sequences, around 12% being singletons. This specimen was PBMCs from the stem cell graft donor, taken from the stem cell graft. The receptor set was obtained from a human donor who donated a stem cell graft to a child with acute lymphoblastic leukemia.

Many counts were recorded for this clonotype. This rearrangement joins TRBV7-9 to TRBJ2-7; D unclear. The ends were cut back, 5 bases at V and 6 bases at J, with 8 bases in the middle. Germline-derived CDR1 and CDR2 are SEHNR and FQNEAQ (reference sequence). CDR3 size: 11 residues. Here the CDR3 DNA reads TGTGCCAGCAGCCCCATCCGCGAGCAGTACTTC. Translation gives CASSPIREQYF.

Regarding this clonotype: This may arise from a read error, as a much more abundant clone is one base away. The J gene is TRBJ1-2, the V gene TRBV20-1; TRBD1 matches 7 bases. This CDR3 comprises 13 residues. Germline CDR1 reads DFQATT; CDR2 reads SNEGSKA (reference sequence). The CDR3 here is CSAEGTDGYGYPF. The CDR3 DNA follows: TGCAGTGCGGAAGGGACAGATGGCTATGGCTACCCCTTC.

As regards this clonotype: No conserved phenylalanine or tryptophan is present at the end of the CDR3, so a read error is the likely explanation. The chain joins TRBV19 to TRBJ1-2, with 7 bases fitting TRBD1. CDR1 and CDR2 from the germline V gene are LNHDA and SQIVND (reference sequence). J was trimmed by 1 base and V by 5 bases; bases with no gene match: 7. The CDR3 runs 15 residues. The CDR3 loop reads CASSPGAGGNYGYTL. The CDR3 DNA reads TGTGCCAGTAGTCCCGGGGCAGGGGGTAACTATGGCTACACCTTG.

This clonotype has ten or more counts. This chain's CDR3 is CASSRSATGSEAFF. DNA for the CDR3: TGTGCCAGCAGCCGATCCGCGACGGGAAGTGAAGCTTTCTTT. The chain has TRBV11-2 and TRBJ1-1; D unclear. The CDR3 spans 14 residues. The V and J ends lost 5 bases and 7 bases respectively, with 17 bases between them. CDR1 is SGHAT and CDR2 is FQNNGV in the germline V gene.

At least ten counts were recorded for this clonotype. CDR3: CASSQERVIDNEQFF. The CDR3 DNA is TGCGCCAGCAGCCAAGAAAGGGTTATCGACAATGAGCAGTTCTTC. The chain combines TRBV4-3 with TRBJ2-1; no firm D call. CDR3 size: 15 residues. Trimming cost V 0 bases and J 5 bases, with 11 bases left between them. Per the germline V gene, CDR1 is LGHNA and CDR2 is YSLEER.